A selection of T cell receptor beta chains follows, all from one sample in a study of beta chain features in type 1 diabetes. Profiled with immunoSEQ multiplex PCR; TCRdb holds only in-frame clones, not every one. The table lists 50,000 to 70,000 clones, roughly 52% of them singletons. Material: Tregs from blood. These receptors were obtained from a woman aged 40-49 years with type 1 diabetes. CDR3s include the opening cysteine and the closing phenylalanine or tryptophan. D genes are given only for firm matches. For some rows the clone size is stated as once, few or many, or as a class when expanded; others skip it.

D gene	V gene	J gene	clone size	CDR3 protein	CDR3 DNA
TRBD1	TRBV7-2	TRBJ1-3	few	CASSRIPGQSGNTIYF	TGTGCCAGCAGCCGAATTCCGGGACAGTCTGGAAACACCATATATTTT
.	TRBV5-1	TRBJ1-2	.	CASSSSTANYGYTF	TGCGCCAGCAGCTCATCCACAGCTAACTATGGCTACACCTTC
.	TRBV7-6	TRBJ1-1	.	CASSLNRNTEAFF	TGTGCCAGCAGCTTAAATAGGAACACTGAAGCTTTCTTT
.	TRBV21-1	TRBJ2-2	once	CASSKVGGFPNTGELFF	TGTGCCAGCAGCAAAGTAGGAGGGTTCCCGAACACCGGGGAGCTGTTTTTT
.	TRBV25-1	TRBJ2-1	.	CASSEWRDFYNEQFF	TGTGCCAGCAGTGAATGGCGGGACTTTTACAATGAGCAGTTCTTC
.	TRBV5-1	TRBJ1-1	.	CASSTTPTGEDTEAFF	TGCGCCAGCAGCACCACCCCGACAGGAGAGGACACTGAAGCTTTCTTT
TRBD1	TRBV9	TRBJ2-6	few	CASSVVSAGQGPSGANVLTF	TGTGCCAGCAGCGTAGTTTCGGCGGGACAGGGTCCTTCTGGGGCCAACGTCCTGACTTTC
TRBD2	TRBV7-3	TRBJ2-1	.	CASRSGFVGTRSDEQFF	TGTGCCAGCAGGTCAGGGTTTGTTGGGACTAGGAGCGATGAGCAGTTCTTC
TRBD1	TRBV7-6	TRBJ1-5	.	CASSLRQGDQPQHF	TGTGCCAGCAGCTTACGACAGGGGGATCAGCCCCAGCATTTT
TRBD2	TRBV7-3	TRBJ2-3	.	CASGSGASTDTQYF	TGTGCCAGCGGAAGCGGGGCAAGCACAGATACGCAGTATTTT
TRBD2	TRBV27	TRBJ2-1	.	CASSSVKGLAGGIYNEQFF	TGTGCCAGCAGTTCCGTTAAGGGGCTAGCGGGGGGAATCTACAATGAGCAGTTCTTC
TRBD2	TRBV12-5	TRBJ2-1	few	CASGLISRGLAGIKNEQFF	TGTGCTAGTGGTTTGATTTCTCGGGGACTAGCGGGGATTAAGAATGAGCAGTTCTTC
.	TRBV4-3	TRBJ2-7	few	CASSQEEGYEQYF	TGCGCCAGCAGCCAAGAGGAGGGATACGAGCAGTACTTC
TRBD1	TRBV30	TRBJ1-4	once	CAWSIGTGGGEKLFF	TGTGCCTGGAGTATTGGGACAGGGGGAGGTGAAAAACTGTTTTTT
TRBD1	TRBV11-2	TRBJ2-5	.	CASSRMRGLFPYQETQYF	TGTGCCAGCAGCCGCATGAGGGGGCTGTTCCCGTACCAAGAGACCCAGTACTTC
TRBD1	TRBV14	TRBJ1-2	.	CASSRGQSYGYTF	TGTGCCAGCAGCCGGGGACAGTCCTATGGCTACACCTTC
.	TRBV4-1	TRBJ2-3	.	CASSQTGVGGVGTDTQYF	TGCGCCAGCAGCCAAACTGGAGTGGGAGGTGTGGGCACAGATACGCAGTATTTT
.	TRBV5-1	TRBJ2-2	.	CASSRQDSRTGELFF	TGCGCCAGCAGCCGACAGGACAGTCGCACCGGGGAGCTGTTTTTT
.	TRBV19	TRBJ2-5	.	CASSIGRGVHQETQYF	TGTGCCAGTAGTATAGGACGCGGGGTTCATCAAGAGACCCAGTACTTC
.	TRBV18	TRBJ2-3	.	CASSPRGVTDTQYF	TGTGCCAGCTCACCACGAGGTGTTACAGATACGCAGTATTTT
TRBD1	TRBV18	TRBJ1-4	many	CASSPLGGQGTEKLFF	TGTGCCAGCTCACCACTCGGAGGACAGGGGACCGAAAAACTGTTTTTT
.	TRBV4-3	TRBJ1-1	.	CASSQGRRGNTEAFF	TGCGCCAGCAGCCAAGGGAGGCGGGGGAACACTGAAGCTTTCTTT
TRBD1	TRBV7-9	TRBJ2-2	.	CASSSGQGGLFF	TGTGCCAGCAGCTCCGGACAGGGAGGGCTGTTTTTT
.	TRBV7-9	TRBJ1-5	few	CASSLANPGVQPQHF	TGTGCCAGCAGCTTAGCGAATCCGGGGGTTCAGCCCCAGCATTTT
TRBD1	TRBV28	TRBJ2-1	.	CASREGQGANEQFF	TGTGCCAGCAGGGAGGGACAGGGGGCCAATGAGCAGTTCTTC
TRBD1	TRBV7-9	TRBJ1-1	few	CASSAGQGADTEAFF	TGTGCCAGCAGCGCGGGACAGGGGGCGGACACTGAAGCTTTCTTT
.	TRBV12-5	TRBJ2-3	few	CASGSPYTDTQYF	TGTGCTAGTGGTTCCCCTTACACAGATACGCAGTATTTT
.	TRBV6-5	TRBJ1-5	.	CASSSRGGGQPQHF	TGTGCCAGCAGTTCCCGGGGAGGGGGGCAGCCCCAGCATTTT
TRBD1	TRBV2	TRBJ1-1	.	CASSLRQGGTEAFF	TGTGCCAGCAGTCTTAGACAGGGAGGCACTGAAGCTTTCTTT
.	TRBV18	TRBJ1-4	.	CASSPLGAANEKLFF	TGTGCCAGCTCACCACTAGGGGCGGCTAATGAAAAACTGTTTTTT
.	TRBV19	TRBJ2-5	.	CASSPGETQYF	TGTGCCAGTAGTCCCGGGGAGACCCAGTACTTC
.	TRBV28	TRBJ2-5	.	CASSKPTGFSYQETQYF	TGTGCCAGCAGTAAACCTACAGGATTCAGCTATCAAGAGACCCAGTACTTC
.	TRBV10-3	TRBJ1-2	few	CAISEGRESGGYTF	TGTGCCATCAGTGAAGGCAGGGAATCGGGTGGCTACACCTTC
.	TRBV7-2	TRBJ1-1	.	CASSRQGLNTEAFF	TGTGCCAGCAGTCGGCAGGGATTGAACACTGAAGCTTTCTTT
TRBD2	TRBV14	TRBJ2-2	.	CASSQVPTSGSLRFTGELFF	TGTGCCAGCAGCCAAGTACCGACTAGCGGGAGTCTAAGGTTCACCGGGGAGCTGTTTTTT
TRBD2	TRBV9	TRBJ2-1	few	CASSFVTGGRDEQFF	TGTGCCAGCAGCTTTGTCACGGGGGGAAGGGATGAGCAGTTCTTC
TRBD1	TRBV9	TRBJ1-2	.	CASSLQGASGYTF	TGTGCCAGCAGCCTACAGGGGGCCAGTGGCTACACCTTC
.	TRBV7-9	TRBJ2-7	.	CASSLTGDNSWEQYF	TGTGCCAGCAGCTTAACTGGGGACAATTCTTGGGAGCAGTACTTC
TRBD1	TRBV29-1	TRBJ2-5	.	CSVAGTETVETQYF	TGCAGCGTTGCTGGGACAGAGACCGTAGAGACCCAGTACTTC
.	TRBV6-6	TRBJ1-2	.	CASSYSPGAGYGYTF	TGTGCCAGCAGTTACTCCCCTGGGGCTGGCTATGGCTACACCTTC
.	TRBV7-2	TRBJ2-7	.	CASSLEAGNEQYF	TGTGCCAGCAGCTTGGAAGCGGGTAACGAGCAGTACTTC
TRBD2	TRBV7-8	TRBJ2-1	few	CASSRTSGVTNEQFF	TGTGCCAGCAGCAGGACTAGCGGGGTAACCAATGAGCAGTTCTTC
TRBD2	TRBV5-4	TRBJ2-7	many	CASSSSGTSGAYEQYF	TGTGCCAGCAGCTCATCGGGGACTAGCGGGGCCTACGAGCAGTACTTC
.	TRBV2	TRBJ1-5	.	CASSDQGTVPQHF	TGTGCCAGCAGTGATCAGGGGACGGTGCCCCAGCATTTT
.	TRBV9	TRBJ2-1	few	CASSVGLSTLHNEQFF	TGTGCCAGCAGCGTAGGACTCTCTACGCTCCACAATGAGCAGTTCTTC
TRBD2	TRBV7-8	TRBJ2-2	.	CASSLAVGRAGELFF	TGTGCCAGCAGCTTAGCGGTGGGGAGGGCCGGGGAGCTGTTTTTT
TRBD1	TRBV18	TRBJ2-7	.	CASSPTGYEQYF	TGTGCCAGCTCACCGACAGGGTACGAGCAGTACTTC
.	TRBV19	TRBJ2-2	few	CASTTGDFGELFF	TGTGCCAGTACCACCGGGGACTTCGGGGAGCTGTTTTTT
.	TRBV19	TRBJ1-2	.	CASTRAPLYGYTF	TGTGCCAGTACGAGGGCTCCCCTCTATGGCTACACCTTC
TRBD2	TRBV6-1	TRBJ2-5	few	CASSHSGNQETQYF	TGTGCCAGCAGCCATAGCGGGAATCAGGAGACCCAGTACTTC
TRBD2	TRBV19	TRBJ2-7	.	CASRETSVSPNYEQYF	TGTGCCAGTAGGGAGACTAGCGTGAGCCCAAACTACGAGCAGTACTTC
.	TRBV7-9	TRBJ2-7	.	CASSFREDSYEQYF	TGTGCCAGCAGCTTTCGGGAAGATTCCTACGAGCAGTACTTC
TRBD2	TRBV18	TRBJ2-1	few	CASSPRGGPANEQFF	TGTGCCAGCTCTCCTCGGGGGGGTCCGGCCAATGAGCAGTTCTTC
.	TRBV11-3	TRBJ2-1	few	CASSTGLAYNEQFF	TGTGCCAGCAGCACAGGGTTGGCCTACAATGAGCAGTTCTTC